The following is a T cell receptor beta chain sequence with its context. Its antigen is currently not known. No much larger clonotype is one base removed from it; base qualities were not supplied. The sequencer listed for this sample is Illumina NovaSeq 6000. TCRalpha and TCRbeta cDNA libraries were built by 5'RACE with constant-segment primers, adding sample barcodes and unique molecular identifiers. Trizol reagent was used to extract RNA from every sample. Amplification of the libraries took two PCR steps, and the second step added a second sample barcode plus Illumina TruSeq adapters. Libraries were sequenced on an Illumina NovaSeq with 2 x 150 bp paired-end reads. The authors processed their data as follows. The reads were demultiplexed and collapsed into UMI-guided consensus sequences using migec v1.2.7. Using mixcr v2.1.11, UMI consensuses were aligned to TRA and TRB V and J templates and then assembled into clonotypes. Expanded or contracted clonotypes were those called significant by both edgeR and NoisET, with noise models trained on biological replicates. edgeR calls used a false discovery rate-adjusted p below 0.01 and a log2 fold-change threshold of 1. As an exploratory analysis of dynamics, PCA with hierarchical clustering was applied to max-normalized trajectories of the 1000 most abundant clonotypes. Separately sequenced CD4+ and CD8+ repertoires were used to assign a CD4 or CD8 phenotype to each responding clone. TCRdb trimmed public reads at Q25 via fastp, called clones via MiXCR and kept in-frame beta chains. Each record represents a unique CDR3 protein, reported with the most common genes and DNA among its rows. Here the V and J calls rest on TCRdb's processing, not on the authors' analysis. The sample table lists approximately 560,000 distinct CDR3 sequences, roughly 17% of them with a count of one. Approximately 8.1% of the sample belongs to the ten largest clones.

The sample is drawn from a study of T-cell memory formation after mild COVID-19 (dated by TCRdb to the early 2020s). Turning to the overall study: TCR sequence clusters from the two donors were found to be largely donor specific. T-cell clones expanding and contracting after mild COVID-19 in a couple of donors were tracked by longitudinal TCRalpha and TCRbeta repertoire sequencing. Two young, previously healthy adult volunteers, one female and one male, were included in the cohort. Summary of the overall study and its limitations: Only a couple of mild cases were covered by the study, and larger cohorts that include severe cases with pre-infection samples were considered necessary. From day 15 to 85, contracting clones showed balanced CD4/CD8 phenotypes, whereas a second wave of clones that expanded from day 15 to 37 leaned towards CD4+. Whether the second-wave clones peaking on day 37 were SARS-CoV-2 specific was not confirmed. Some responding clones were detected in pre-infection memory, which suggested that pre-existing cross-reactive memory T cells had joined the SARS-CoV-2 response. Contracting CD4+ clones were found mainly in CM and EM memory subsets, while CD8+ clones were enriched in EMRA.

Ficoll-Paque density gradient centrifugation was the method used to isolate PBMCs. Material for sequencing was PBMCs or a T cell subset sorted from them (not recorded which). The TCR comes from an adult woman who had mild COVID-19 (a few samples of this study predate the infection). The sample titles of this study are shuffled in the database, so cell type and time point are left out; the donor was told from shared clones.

For the CDR3, the sequence is CASSFQGTYNEQFF. In nucleotide form, the sequence is TGCGCCAGCAGCTTCCAGGGGACCTACAATGAGCAGTTCTTC. The rearrangement combines TRBV5-1 with TRBJ2-1; the D gene is perhaps TRBD1, from 6 matching bases. CDR1 SGHRS and CDR2 YFSETQ are derived from the germline V gene. V and J are truncated by 2 bases and 2 bases respectively, leaving an intervening sequence of 8 bases. Spanning cysteine to phenylalanine, the CDR3 consists of 14 amino acids. The DNA shown is the 42-base CDR3, in frame from base 1.